The entry below gives a single T cell receptor (beta chain) sequence along with its context. Participants were aged 18 to 89 years, lived in roughly 23 US areas, and enrolled virtually. The study assigned cohorts using participant-reported clinical history. This sample was included in a study of blood T cell repertoires in COVID-19. At the level of the study: Donors in the United States, Italy and Spain gave samples during acute or convalescent COVID-19. T cells, B-cell-depleted T cells, or PBMCs supplied cDNA or gDNA.

Sequencing was performed with immunoSEQ multiplex PCR; in TCRdb, only in-frame clones are kept and a portion is missing. The table records approximately 140,000 clones, about 81% of them present only once. The sequenced material came from PBMCs or T cells enriched from blood (not recorded which). The clonotype was recovered from a middle-aged man with acute COVID-19.

Here the CDR3 reads CAWDGGRLATQYF. The CDR3 coding sequence is TGTGCCTGGGATGGTGGGCGTCTAGCTACGCAGTATTTT. The chain couples TRBV30 to TRBJ2-3, with D perhaps TRBD2 (5 bases). Trimming pared 5 bases from V and 8 bases from J, leaving 17 bases between. The CDR3 sequence is 13 residues long. Per the germline V gene, CDR1 is GTSNPN and CDR2 is SVGIG (reference sequence). Using reference TRBV30 and TRBJ2-3 for the parts outside the CDR3, the full variable domain is SQTIHQWPATLVQPVGSPLSLECTVEGTSNPNLYWYRQAAGRGLQLLFYSVGIGQISSEVPQNLSASRPQDRQFILSSKKLLLSDSGFYLCAWDGGRLATQYFGPGTRLTVL.